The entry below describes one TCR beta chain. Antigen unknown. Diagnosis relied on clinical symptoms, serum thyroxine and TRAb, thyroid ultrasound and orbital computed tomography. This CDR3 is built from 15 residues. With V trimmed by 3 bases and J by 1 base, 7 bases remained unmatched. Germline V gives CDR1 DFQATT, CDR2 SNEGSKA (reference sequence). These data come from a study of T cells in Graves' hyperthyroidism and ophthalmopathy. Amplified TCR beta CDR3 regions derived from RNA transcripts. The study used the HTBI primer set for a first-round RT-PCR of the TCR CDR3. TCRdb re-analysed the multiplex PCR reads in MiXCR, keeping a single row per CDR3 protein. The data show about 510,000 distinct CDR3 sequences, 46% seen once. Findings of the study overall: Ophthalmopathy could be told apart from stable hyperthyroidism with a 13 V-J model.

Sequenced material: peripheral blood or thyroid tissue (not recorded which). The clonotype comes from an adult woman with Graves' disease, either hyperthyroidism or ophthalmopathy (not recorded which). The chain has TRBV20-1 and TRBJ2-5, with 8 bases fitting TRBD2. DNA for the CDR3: TGCAGTGCTAGGGTTATAGCGGGGCCCCAAGAGACCCAGTACTTC. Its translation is CSARVIAGPQETQYF.